Listed below are T cell receptor beta chains from one sample, sequenced in a study of shared clonotypes between healthy human individuals. Libraries were prepared by immunoSEQ multiplex PCR; TCRdb keeps only in-frame clonotypes and omits some of them. The repertoire includes some 1 million clones, about 76% of them detected once, and roughly 1.4% sits in the top ten. The sequencing input was memory CD4+ T cells sorted from blood. Receptor source: a man aged 18 to 29 in good health. Each CDR3 is given with its conserved first and last residue. A D gene is named only where the DNA matches it firmly. Clone size is stated in some rows and not others, as once, few, many or a class when expanded.

TGTGCCAGCAGCGCCCCGGGACTAGCGAGCGAGCAGTACTTC | CASSAPGLASEQYF | TRBV5-6 | NA | TRBD2 | TRBJ2-7 | 14
TGCGCCAGCAGCCTAACGACCGGTCTTAATGAGCAGTTCTTC | CASSLTTGLNEQFF | TRBV5-1 | NA | NA | TRBJ2-1 | 14
TGTGCCAGCTCTCGGGGAGCGGGAGATCAGGAGACCCAGTACTTC | CASSRGAGDQETQYF | TRBV18 | NA | TRBD2 | TRBJ2-5 | 15
TGTGCCAGCTCACCCGGTAGGCAGGGATCCCACGAGCAGTACTTC | CASSPGRQGSHEQYF | TRBV18 | NA | NA | TRBJ2-7 | 15
TGTGCCAGCAGTCGACAGGGGGCCTCGACCACCGGGGAGCTGTTTTTT | CASSRQGASTTGELFF | TRBV6-4 | NA | TRBD1 | TRBJ2-2 | 16
TGCGCCAGCTCTAGAACAGATACGCAGTATTTT | CASSRTDTQYF | TRBV10-2 | few | NA | TRBJ2-3 | 11
TGTGCCAGCGATCAAGACTCCTACGAGCAGTACTTC | CASDQDSYEQYF | TRBV2 | NA | NA | TRBJ2-7 | 12
TGTGCCAGCAGTTCTGTGGGGACTGAAGCTTTCTTT | CASSSVGTEAFF | TRBV6-6 | NA | NA | TRBJ1-1 | 12
TGTGCCAGCAGCGGATCTCGGGGCGAGCAGTTCTTC | CASSGSRGEQFF | TRBV5-6 | NA | NA | TRBJ2-1 | 12
TGTGCCAGCAGTCCACGTACGACAGGGATCCAGCCCCAGCATTTT | CASSPRTTGIQPQHF | TRBV27 | NA | TRBD1 | TRBJ1-5 | 15
TGTGCCAGCAGTCCCGACATCACCGTGACTGAAGCTTTCTTT | CASSPDITVTEAFF | TRBV6-5 | NA | NA | TRBJ1-1 | 14
TGTGCCAGCAGGCCCGCGGGGGTGGGTAATTCACCCCTCCACTTT | CASRPAGVGNSPLHF | TRBV27 | few | NA | TRBJ1-6 | 15
TGTGCCAGTAGGGGGGCCGTCAATCAGCCCCAGCATTTT | CASRGAVNQPQHF | TRBV19 | few | NA | TRBJ1-5 | 13
TGCAGTGCACAGACTCAAGAGACCCAGTACTTC | CSAQTQETQYF | TRBV20-1 | many | NA | TRBJ2-5 | 11
TGCGCCAGCAGCCAGGGGGCCGGGGCCGGCGGTGAAAAACTGTTTTTT | CASSQGAGAGGEKLFF | TRBV4-1 | once | NA | TRBJ1-4 | 16
TGCGCCAGCAGCCGCGACAGCCAGAACACTGAAGCTTTCTTT | CASSRDSQNTEAFF | TRBV5-1 | NA | NA | TRBJ1-1 | 14